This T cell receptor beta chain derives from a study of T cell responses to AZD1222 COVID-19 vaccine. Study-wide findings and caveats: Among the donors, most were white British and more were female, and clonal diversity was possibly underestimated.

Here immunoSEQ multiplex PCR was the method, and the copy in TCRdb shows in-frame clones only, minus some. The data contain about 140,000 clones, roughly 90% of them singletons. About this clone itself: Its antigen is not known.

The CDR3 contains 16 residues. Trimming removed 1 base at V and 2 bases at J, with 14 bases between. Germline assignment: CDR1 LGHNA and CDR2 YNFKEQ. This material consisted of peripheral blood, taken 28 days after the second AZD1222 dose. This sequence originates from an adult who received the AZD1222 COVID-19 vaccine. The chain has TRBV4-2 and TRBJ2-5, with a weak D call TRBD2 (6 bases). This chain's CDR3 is CASSQGGSGPQETQYF. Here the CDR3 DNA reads TGTGCCAGCAGCCAAGGGGGTAGCGGACCTCAAGAGACCCAGTACTTC.